The source of this T cell receptor (beta chain) is a study of cytomegalovirus exposure and HLA in healthy donors. This CDR3 contains 11 residues. The germline V gene has CDR1 MNHNY and CDR2 SVGAGI (reference sequence). The V end was cut by 6 bases, the J end by 2 bases, with 4 bases between. Overall study findings and caveats: In a later analysis, several top co-occurrence clusters appeared linked to parvovirus B19, influenza, CMV and Epstein-Barr virus.

Primers included in the PCR were 60 Vbeta and 13 Jbeta primers. The data were produced by immunoSEQ multiplex PCR, yet TCRdb's version contains in-frame clones alone and is incomplete. Its clone listing holds tens of thousands of clones. Remarks on this clone: Its antigen is currently unknown.

The TCR comes from a female donor in good health and CMV-seronegative. Material for sequencing was PBMCs. The V and J genes are TRBV6-6 and TRBJ1-1; D not certain. CDR3 bases: TGTGCCAGCAGGAGAAACACTGAAGCTTTCTTT. This translates into CASRRNTEAFF.